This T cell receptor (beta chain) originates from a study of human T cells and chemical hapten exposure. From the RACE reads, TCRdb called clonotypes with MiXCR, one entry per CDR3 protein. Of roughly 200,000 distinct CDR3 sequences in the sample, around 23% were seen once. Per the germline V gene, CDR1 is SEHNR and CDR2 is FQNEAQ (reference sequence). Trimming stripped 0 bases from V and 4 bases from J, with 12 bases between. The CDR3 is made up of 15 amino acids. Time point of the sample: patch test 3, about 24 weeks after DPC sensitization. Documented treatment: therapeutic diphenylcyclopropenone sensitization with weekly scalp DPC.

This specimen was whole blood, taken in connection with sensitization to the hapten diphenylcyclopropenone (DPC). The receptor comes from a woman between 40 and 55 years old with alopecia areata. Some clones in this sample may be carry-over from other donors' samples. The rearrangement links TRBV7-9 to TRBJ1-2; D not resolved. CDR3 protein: CASSLAGYPGYGYTF. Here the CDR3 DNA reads TGTGCCAGCAGCTTAGCAGGGTATCCAGGCTATGGCTACACCTTC.